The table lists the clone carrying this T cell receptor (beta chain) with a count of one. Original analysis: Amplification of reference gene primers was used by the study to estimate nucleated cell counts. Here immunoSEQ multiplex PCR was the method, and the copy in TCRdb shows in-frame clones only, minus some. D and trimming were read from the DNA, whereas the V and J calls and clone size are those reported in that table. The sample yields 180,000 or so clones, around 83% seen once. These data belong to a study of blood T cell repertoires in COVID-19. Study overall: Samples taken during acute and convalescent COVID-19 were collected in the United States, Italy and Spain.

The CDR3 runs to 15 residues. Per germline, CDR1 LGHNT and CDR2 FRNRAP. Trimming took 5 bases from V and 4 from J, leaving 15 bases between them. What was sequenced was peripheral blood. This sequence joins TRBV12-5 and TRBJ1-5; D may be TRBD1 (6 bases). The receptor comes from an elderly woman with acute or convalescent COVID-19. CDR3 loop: CASGAQGGFNQPQHF. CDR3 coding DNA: TGTGCTAGTGGTGCACAGGGCGGATTTAATCAGCCCCAGCATTTT.